This TCR beta chain was profiled in a study of cytomegalovirus exposure and HLA in healthy donors. Study results and caveats: It was reportedly the case that the classifier diagnosed cytomegalovirus status with high specificity and sensitivity. The CMV antigen specificity of a few CMV-associated chains was confirmed through in vitro analysis. Across donors, most TCRs were seen rarely, yet some public ones were widespread.

Between the trimmed V and J ends, which lost 2 bases and 4 bases, there was a span of 12 bases. The CDR3 runs 15 residues. From germline, CDR1 is SSHAT and CDR2 FNYEAQ (reference sequence). About this clone: Its antigen is currently unknown.

Repertoires were generated with immunoSEQ multiplex PCR, while TCRdb's copy carries only in-frame clones and drops some. This table has around 52,000 clones, 88% appearing once. The specimen sequenced was PBMCs. The chain employs TRBV7-7 and TRBJ2-1; D is uncertain. This receptor was obtained from a woman in her twenties or thirties in good health and CMV-seronegative. The CDR3 loop is CASSLLGGGYNEQFF. CDR3 nucleotide sequence: TGTGCCAGCAGCTTATTGGGTGGCGGTTACAATGAGCAGTTCTTC.